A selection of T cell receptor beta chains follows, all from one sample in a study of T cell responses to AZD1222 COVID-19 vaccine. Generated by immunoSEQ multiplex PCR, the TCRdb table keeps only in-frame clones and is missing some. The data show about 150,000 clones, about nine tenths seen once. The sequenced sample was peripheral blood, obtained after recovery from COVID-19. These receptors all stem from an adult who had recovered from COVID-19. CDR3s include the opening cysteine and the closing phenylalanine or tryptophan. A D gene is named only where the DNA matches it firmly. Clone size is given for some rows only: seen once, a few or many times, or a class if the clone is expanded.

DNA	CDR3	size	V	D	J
TGTGCCAGCAGCTTAACCTCCTCTGGGTACAATGAGCAGTTCTTC	CASSLTSSGYNEQFF	NA	TRBV7-3	NA	TRBJ2-1
TGCGCCAGCAGCCAAGAAATGTGGCTAGCGGGAGAAAGGCCGGGCACCGGGGAGCTGTTTTTT	CASSQEMWLAGERPGTGELFF	NA	TRBV4-1	TRBD2	TRBJ2-2
TGTGCCAGCAGTTTAGAGGGCCGTTCACCCCTCCACTTT	CASSLEGRSPLHF	NA	TRBV28	NA	TRBJ1-6
TGTGCCAGCAGCTTAACAGGGGCAAGGTTATGGAATGAGCAGTTCTTC	CASSLTGARLWNEQFF	NA	TRBV13	TRBD1	TRBJ2-1
TGCGCCAGCAGCCAAGTGGCCCTCAGTAACTATGGCTACACCTTC	CASSQVALSNYGYTF	NA	TRBV4-3	NA	TRBJ1-2
TGTGCCAGCAGTTACTCGAGTGGGACAGGGGCCTACGAGCAGTACTTC	CASSYSSGTGAYEQYF	once	TRBV6-5	TRBD1	TRBJ2-7
TGTGCCAGCAGCTTAGATGGGGAGCGGGAGCATACCAATTACAATGAGCAGTTCTTC	CASSLDGEREHTNYNEQFF	NA	TRBV11-3	TRBD2	TRBJ2-1
TGTGCCAGCAGAGGCGAAGTTTATAGCAATCAGCCCCAGCATTTT	CASRGEVYSNQPQHF	NA	TRBV6-5	NA	TRBJ1-5
TGTGCCAGCGGCCAGGGGTTACCTACAGATACGCAGTATTTT	CASGQGLPTDTQYF	NA	TRBV2	NA	TRBJ2-3
TGTGCCAGCAGCCAGGGGGCTCCCTACGAGCAGTACTTC	CASSQGAPYEQYF	NA	TRBV12-3/TRBV12-4	TRBD1	TRBJ2-7
TGTGCCACCAGCAGAGATTTTCGTGGAACAACTAACTATGGCTACACCTTC	CATSRDFRGTTNYGYTF	NA	TRBV15	NA	TRBJ1-2
TGTGCCAGCAGCTTAGAGGGGGCTCCGGGTACTGAAGCTTTCTTT	CASSLEGAPGTEAFF	NA	TRBV7-9	TRBD1	TRBJ1-1
TGTGCCAGCAGCTACCAAGCGGCGGCCTCGAATTCACCCCTCCACTTT	CASSYQAAASNSPLHF	NA	TRBV7-3	NA	TRBJ1-6
TGTGCCAGCAGCTTAGTAGGGACAGGGGGCAGCGAGCAGTACTTC	CASSLVGTGGSEQYF	NA	TRBV11-2	TRBD1	TRBJ2-7
TGTGCCAGCAGGGTTGACTGGATCTCCTACGAGCAGTACTTC	CASRVDWISYEQYF	NA	TRBV2	NA	TRBJ2-7
TGTGCCAGCAGCGTCGGGGGCTATGGCTACACCTTC	CASSVGGYGYTF	NA	TRBV9	NA	TRBJ1-2
TGTGCCAGCAGAGGGACTAGCGGGGGGACGGGCGAGCAGTACTTC	CASRGTSGGTGEQYF	NA	TRBV2	TRBD2	TRBJ2-7
TGTGCCACCAGCAGAGATACACGGGCGGCTAATGAAAAACTGTTTTTT	CATSRDTRAANEKLFF	few	TRBV15	NA	TRBJ1-4